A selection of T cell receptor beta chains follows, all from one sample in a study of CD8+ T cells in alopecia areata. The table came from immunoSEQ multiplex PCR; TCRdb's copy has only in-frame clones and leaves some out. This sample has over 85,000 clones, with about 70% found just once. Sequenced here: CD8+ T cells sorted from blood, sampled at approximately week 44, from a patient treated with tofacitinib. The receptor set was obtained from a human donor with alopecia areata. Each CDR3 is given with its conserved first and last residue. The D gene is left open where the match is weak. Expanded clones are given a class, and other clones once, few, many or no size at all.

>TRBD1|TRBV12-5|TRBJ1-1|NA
CASGPGQGATNTEAFF
TGTGCTAGTGGTCCGGGACAGGGGGCAACGAACACTGAAGCTTTCTTT
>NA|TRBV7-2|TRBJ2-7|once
CASSLVIGGEQYF
TGTGCCAGCAGCTTAGTAATAGGGGGCGAGCAGTACTTC
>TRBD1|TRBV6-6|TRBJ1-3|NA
CASSYSGGPGNTIYF
TGTGCCAGCAGTTACTCAGGGGGCCCTGGAAACACCATATATTTT
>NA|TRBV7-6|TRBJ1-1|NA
CASSSYEGGPSPYEAFF
TGTGCCAGCAGCTCCTACGAGGGGGGCCCCTCTCCGTATGAAGCTTTCTTT
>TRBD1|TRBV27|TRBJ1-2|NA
CASSKGGANGYTF
TGTGCCAGCAGTAAAGGGGGCGCGAATGGCTACACCTTC
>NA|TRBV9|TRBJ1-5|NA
CASSAGGPQNGPQHF
TGTGCCAGCAGCGCCGGGGGACCGCAGAATGGCCCCCAGCATTTT
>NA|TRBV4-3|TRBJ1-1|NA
CASSQEGLRTEAFF
TGCGCCAGCAGCCAAGAGGGATTGCGGACTGAAGCTTTCTTT
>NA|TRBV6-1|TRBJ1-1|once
CASSEVAGNEAFF
TGTGCCAGCAGTGAAGTGGCAGGGAATGAAGCTTTCTTT
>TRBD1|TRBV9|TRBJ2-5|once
CASSDDRGQTQYF
TGTGCCAGCAGCGACGACAGGGGACAGACCCAGTACTTC
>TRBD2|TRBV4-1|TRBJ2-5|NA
CASSQAWGEGETQYF
TGCGCCAGCAGCCAAGCGTGGGGGGAGGGGGAGACCCAGTACTTC
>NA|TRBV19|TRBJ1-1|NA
CASSIGGSTEAFF
TGTGCCAGTAGTATTGGGGGGTCGACTGAAGCTTTCTTT
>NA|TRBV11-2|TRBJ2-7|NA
CASSPVYWTKTYEQYF
TGTGCCAGCAGCCCGGTATACTGGACCAAAACCTACGAGCAGTACTTC
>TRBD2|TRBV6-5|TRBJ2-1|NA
CASSYGGGAINEQFF
TGTGCCAGCAGTTATGGCGGGGGGGCCATAAATGAGCAGTTCTTC
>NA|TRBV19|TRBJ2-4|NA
CASSGDIQYF
TGTGCCAGTAGTGGGGACATTCAGTACTTC
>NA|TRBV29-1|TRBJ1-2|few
CSVAGDDYGYTF
TGCAGCGTTGCCGGCGATGACTATGGCTACACCTTC
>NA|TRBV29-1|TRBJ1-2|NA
CSVVLVEENYGYTF
TGCAGCGTTGTATTGGTGGAGGAAAACTATGGCTACACCTTC
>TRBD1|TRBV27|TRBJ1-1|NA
CASSSPQGRNTEAFF
TGTGCCAGCAGTTCCCCACAGGGGAGGAACACTGAAGCTTTCTTT
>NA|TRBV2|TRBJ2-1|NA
CGSSYNEQFF
TGTGGGAGCTCCTACAATGAGCAGTTCTTC
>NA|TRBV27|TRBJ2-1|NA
CASSLAGSVNEQFF
TGTGCCAGCAGTTTAGCGGGTTCGGTCAATGAGCAGTTCTTC
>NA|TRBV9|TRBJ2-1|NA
CASSGARTLEQFF
TGTGCCAGCAGCGGCGCCAGGACTCTTGAGCAGTTCTTC
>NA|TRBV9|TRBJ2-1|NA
CASSDSIQGGGYNEQFF
TGTGCCAGCAGCGACAGTATTCAGGGAGGCGGGTACAATGAGCAGTTCTTC
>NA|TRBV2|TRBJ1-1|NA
CASRMNTEAFF
TGTGCCAGCAGAATGAACACTGAAGCTTTCTTT
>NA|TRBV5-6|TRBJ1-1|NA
CASRYSDTEAFF
TGTGCCAGCAGGTACTCGGACACTGAAGCTTTCTTT
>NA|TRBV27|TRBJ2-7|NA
CASSPQETRYYEQYF
TGTGCCAGCAGTCCCCAGGAGACTAGATACTACGAGCAGTACTTC
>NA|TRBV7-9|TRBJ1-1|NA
CASSLAPGTLNTEAFF
TGTGCCAGCAGCTTAGCGCCCGGGACATTGAACACTGAAGCTTTCTTT
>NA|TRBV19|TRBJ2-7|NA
CASSISGTTYEQYF
TGTGCCAGTAGTATTTCCGGGACCACCTACGAGCAGTACTTC
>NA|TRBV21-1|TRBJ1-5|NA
CASSKEGSGTGSRQPQHF
TGTGCCAGCAGCAAAGAAGGCTCCGGGACAGGGTCTCGTCAGCCCCAGCATTTT
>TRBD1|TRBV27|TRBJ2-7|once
CASSYNRGQIPYEQYF
TGTGCCAGCAGTTACAACAGGGGGCAGATCCCCTACGAGCAGTACTTC
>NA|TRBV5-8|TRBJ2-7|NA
CASSLGQYEQYF
TGTGCCAGCAGCTTGGGACAGTACGAGCAGTACTTC
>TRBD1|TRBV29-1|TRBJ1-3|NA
CSVWTGDLSGNTIYF
TGCAGCGTATGGACAGGGGATCTCTCTGGAAACACCATATATTTT
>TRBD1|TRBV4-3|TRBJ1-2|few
CASSQTTGGNYGYTF
TGCGCCAGCAGCCAGACGACAGGGGGTAACTATGGCTACACCTTC
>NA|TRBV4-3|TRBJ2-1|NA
CASSQAKNEQFF
TGCGCCAGCAGCCAAGCCAAGAATGAGCAGTTCTTC
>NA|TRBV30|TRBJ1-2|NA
CAWSGGAHGYTF
TGTGCCTGGAGTGGCGGGGCGCATGGCTACACCTTC
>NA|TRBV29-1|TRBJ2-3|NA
CSVDRGGADTQYF
TGCAGCGTTGACAGGGGTGGCGCAGATACGCAGTATTTT
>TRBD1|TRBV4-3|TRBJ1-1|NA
CASSQGLPGQGYEAFF
TGCGCCAGCAGCCAAGGCCTTCCGGGACAGGGCTATGAAGCTTTCTTT
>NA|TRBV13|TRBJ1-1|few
CASSARQRNTEAFF
TGTGCCAGCAGCGCCAGACAGAGAAACACTGAAGCTTTCTTT
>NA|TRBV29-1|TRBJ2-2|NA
CSVEQGPGELFF
TGCAGCGTTGAGCAGGGACCCGGGGAGCTGTTTTTT